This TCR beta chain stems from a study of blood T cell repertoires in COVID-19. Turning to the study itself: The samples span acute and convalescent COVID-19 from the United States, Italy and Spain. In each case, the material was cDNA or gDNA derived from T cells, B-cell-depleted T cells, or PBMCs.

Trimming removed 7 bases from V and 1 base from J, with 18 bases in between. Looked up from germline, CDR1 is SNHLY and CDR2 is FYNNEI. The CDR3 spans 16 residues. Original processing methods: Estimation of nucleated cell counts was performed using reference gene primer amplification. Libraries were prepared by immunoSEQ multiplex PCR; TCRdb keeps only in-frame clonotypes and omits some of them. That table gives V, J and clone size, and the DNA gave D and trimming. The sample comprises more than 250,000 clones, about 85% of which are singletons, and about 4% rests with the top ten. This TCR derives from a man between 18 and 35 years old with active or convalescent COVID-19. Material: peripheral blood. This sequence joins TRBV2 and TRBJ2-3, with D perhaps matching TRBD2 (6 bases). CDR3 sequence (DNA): TGTGCCAGCACCGCGGGGTGGGCTAGCGGCACAGATACGCAGTATTTT. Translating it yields CASTAGWASGTDTQYF.